This T cell receptor (beta chain) was profiled in a study of T cells expressing NK-cell markers. Study summary: From sorted CD3+CD56+NKG2C+, CD3+CD56+NKG2C- and CD3+CD56-NKG2C+ T cells came the TCR beta repertoires.

One entry per CDR3 protein, without DNA, is what TCRdb gives after re-calling the 5' RACE reads. Listed are a few hundred thousand distinct CDR3 sequences; roughly 3.5% falls within the top ten. Turning to this clonotype: Its antigen remains unidentified.

General study points: The same clonotypes also predominated in the CD3+CD56-NKG2C+ fraction of a handful of donors.

This CDR3 is 15 amino acids long. Germline-derived CDR1 and CDR2 are MNHNS and SASEGT. Sequenced sample: blood T cells: a sorted CD56 or NKG2C T cell subset, CD4+ or CD8+ T cells, or bulk PBMC T cells (not recorded which). The origin of this receptor is a man between 18 and 35 years old in good health. The genes are TRBV6-1 and TRBJ2-7; as DNA is missing, the TRBD2 call by TCRdb cannot be tested. CDR3 sequence reads: CASSEVLGVSYEQYF.